The 8 T cell receptor beta chains below were found in one sample sequenced in a study of CD8 T cells in ankylosing spondylitis (dated 2017 in TCRdb). The research as a whole found: Blood from ankylosing spondylitis patients appeared to be characterized by a TCR beta motif made up of eight highly homologous amino acid variants.

The library was produced with 5' RACE. The sequencer was an Illumina HiSeq 2500. TCRdb handled the public reads itself, with Q25 trimming in fastp and clone calling in MiXCR, and kept productive beta chains. Rows are unified per CDR3 protein, each entry keeping the most common DNA and genes. For this sample the table gives around 890,000 distinct CDR3 sequences, of which 10% to 15% were detected only once. The biggest ten clones account for more than 0.5% of the sample. No antigen has been assigned to these receptors. Sequenced input: blood, either unsorted or a sorted T cell fraction (not recorded which). Receptors were obtained from a male donor with ankylosing spondylitis.

The chain uses TRBV6-2 or TRBV6-3 and TRBJ2-5, with D possibly being TRBD2 (6 bases). V shed 4 bases and J shed 8 bases, with 14 bases lying between them. Per germline, CDR1 MNHEY and CDR2 SVGEGT. The CDR3 contains 13 residues. The CDR3 loop is CASSFSAGVTQYF. In nucleotides, the CDR3 is TGTGCCAGCAGTTTTTCAGCGGGTGTAACCCAGTACTTC.

This clonotype was seen at least ten times. CDR3 sequence reads: CSAYRGSGNTIYF. CDR3 in DNA: TGCAGTGCTTACAGGGGCTCTGGAAACACCATATATTTT. The V gene is TRBV20-1, the J gene TRBJ1-3, with TRBD1 identical over 7 bases. This CDR3 has 13 amino acids. J gave up 0 bases and V 5 bases, and 1 base lay outside the gene matches. Germline assignment: CDR1 DFQATT and CDR2 SNEGSKA (reference sequence).

This rearrangement joins TRBV9 to TRBJ2-7; 13 positions match TRBD2. Germline V gene lookup returns CDR1 SGDLS and CDR2 YYNGEE. The CDR3 contains 16 residues. V was pared by 0 bases and J by 4 bases, with 4 bases of the junction left unmatched. The CDR3 spells CASSVALTSGRYEQYF. CDR3 in DNA: TGTGCCAGCAGCGTAGCCCTGACTAGCGGGAGGTACGAGCAGTACTTC.

This clonotype has just a few counts. The junction departs from germline at one end; a sequencing error may be responsible. The chain uses TRBV18 and TRBJ2-5, with D hard to call. The germline CDR1 and CDR2 sequences are KGHSH and LQKENI. CDR3 size: 12 residues. The CDR3 sequence: CASPPPRETQYF. In DNA form, the CDR3 reads TGTGCCAGCCCACCACCCAGAGAGACCCAGTACTTC.

The sample holds a few counts of this clonotype. V and J are TRBV9 and TRBJ2-1; D possibly matches TRBD1 or TRBD2 (5 bases each). The CDR3 loop spans 16 amino acids. V shed 0 bases and J shed 0 bases, with 10 bases lying between them. CDR1 and CDR2 (germline): SGDLS, YYNGEE. The CDR3 spells CASSVAGATSYNEQFF. The CDR3 DNA sequence: TGTGCCAGCAGCGTAGCCGGGGCTACCTCCTACAATGAGCAGTTCTTC.

In its sample, this clonotype was seen a few times. J is TRBJ2-2 and V is TRBV5-1, with TRBD2 matching 14 bases. The germline V gene encodes CDR1 SGHRS and CDR2 YFSETQ. The CDR3 has 15 amino acids. V lost 6 bases and J lost 3; bases outside the gene matches: 1. The CDR3 DNA sequence: TGCGCCAGCAAGGGACTAGCGGGAGACACCGGGGAGCTGTTTTTT. Protein sequence: CASKGLAGDTGELFF.

The chain employs TRBV20-1 and TRBJ2-3; 8 nucleotides line up with TRBD1. This CDR3 is built from 14 residues. V was clipped by 5 bases and J by 4 bases; unmatched bases: 8. Germline V gene data show CDR1 as DFQATT and CDR2 as SNEGSKA (reference sequence). The CDR3 loop is CSAPGQGSPDTQYF. The CDR3 DNA sequence: TGCAGTGCTCCAGGACAGGGCAGCCCAGATACGCAGTATTTT.

This clonotype has more than one count but fewer than ten. This rearrangement joins TRBV20-1 to TRBJ1-2, with 8 bases identical to TRBD1. Trimming at V came to 1 base and at J to 0 bases, leaving 10 bases not matched to a gene. This CDR3 has 17 residues. Germline V gives CDR1 DFQATT, CDR2 SNEGSKA (reference sequence). CDR3 loop: CSARVWDRQLSNYGYTF. Written as DNA, the CDR3 is TGCAGTGCTAGAGTCTGGGACAGGCAGCTCTCTAACTATGGCTACACCTTC.